The 9 T cell receptor beta chains listed next were all sequenced from one sample in a study of T-cell memory formation after mild COVID-19. TCRdb fed the 5' RACE reads into MiXCR, producing one record per CDR3 protein. The sample has 400,000 to 500,000 distinct CDR3 sequences, around 19% seen once. Source material: PBMCs or a T cell subset sorted from them (not recorded which). The receptors come from an adult woman who had mild COVID-19 (a few samples of this study predate the infection). Cell type and time point are not known.

This clonotype was seen more than once but under ten times. The chain employs TRBV15 and TRBJ1-1; tentative D call: TRBD1 (5 bases). The CDR3 contains 14 residues. Germline lookup yields CDR1 LNHNV and CDR2 YYDKDF (reference sequence). The V and J ends lost 3 bases and 1 base respectively, with 9 bases between them. The CDR3 reads CATSSPGANTEAFF. The CDR3, as DNA: TGTGCCACCAGCAGCCCCGGGGCGAACACTGAAGCTTTCTTT.

This rearrangement joins TRBV11-2 to TRBJ1-4; D not resolved. V gave up 1 base and J gave up 8 bases, with 11 bases separating them. Germline V gene lookup returns CDR1 SGHAT and CDR2 FQNNGV. The CDR3 consists of 14 residues. The CDR3 is CASSLAPLQEKLFF. CDR3 nucleotide sequence: TGTGCCAGCAGCTTAGCTCCGCTACAAGAAAAACTGTTTTTT.

As DNA, the CDR3 is TGTGCCACCAGCAGAGGGGTGGTAGATACGCAGTATTTT. This sequence encodes CATSRGVVDTQYF. The chain carries TRBV15 and TRBJ2-3; D is unresolved. CDR1 is LNHNV, CDR2 YYDKDF, per germline (reference sequence). The V end lost 1 base, the J end lost 5 bases, and 7 bases lay between the germline ends. This CDR3 spans 13 amino acids.

This clonotype was seen only a few times. The chain is built from TRBV24-1 and TRBJ2-7; TRBD1 is a possible D gene (6 bases). The length of the CDR3 is 13 residues. The germline gives CDR1 KGHDR, CDR2 SFDVKD. Trimming shortened V by 4 bases and J by 10 bases, and 16 bases separated the two germline ends. The chain's CDR3 is CATSDFAGADQYF. CDR3 coding DNA: TGTGCCACCAGTGACTTTGCAGGGGCTGATCAGTACTTC.

This clonotype was seen once. V usage is TRBV5-1 and J usage is TRBJ2-7; D gene unclear. V lost 2 bases and J 6 bases, leaving 9 bases between the germline ends. The germline V gene has CDR1 SGHRS and CDR2 YFSETQ. The CDR3 length is 12 residues. CDR3 region: CASSFLEGEQYF. DNA of the CDR3: TGCGCCAGCAGCTTTCTGGAAGGCGAGCAGTACTTC.

This clonotype was seen only a few times. The chain combines TRBV2 with TRBJ1-5; no definite D call. This CDR3 has 15 residues. In germline, CDR1 is SNHLY, CDR2 FYNNEI. Trimming left V 4 bases short and J 4 bases short, with 14 bases between. For the CDR3, the DNA is TGTGCCAGCAGTGCGAAGGGTCAGAGGAATCAGCCCCAGCATTTT. It encodes CASSAKGQRNQPQHF.

This clonotype was counted only a few times. The rearrangement uses TRBV24-1 and TRBJ2-1; D uncertain. CDR3 size: 11 residues. Germline V CDR1 and CDR2: KGHDR, SFDVKD. V lost 3 bases to trimming and J lost 6 bases, with 2 bases between them. Here the CDR3 DNA reads TGTGCCACCAGTGATCGCAATGAGCAGTTCTTC. Its translation: CATSDRNEQFF.

This clonotype was counted between two and nine times. The chain employs TRBV11-2 and TRBJ2-7; tentatively, D is TRBD1 (5 bases). Per germline, CDR1 SGHAT and CDR2 FQNNGV. V was trimmed by 3 bases and J by 4 bases, leaving 10 bases between them. The CDR3 is made up of 13 amino acids. The chain's CDR3 is CASSLDTYYEQYF. CDR3 sequence (DNA): TGTGCCAGCAGCTTGGACACCTATTACGAGCAGTACTTC.

This clonotype was detected ten times or more. V is TRBV18 and J is TRBJ2-2; D may match TRBD1 or TRBD2 (6 bases each). Trimming shortened V by 2 bases and J by 4 bases, and 8 bases separated the two germline ends. The CDR3 totals 14 residues. Germline loops: CDR1 KGHSH, CDR2 LQKENI. The CDR3 bases are TGTGCCAGCTCACCATCGGGGGCCACCGGGGAGCTGTTTTTT. Encoded protein: CASSPSGATGELFF.